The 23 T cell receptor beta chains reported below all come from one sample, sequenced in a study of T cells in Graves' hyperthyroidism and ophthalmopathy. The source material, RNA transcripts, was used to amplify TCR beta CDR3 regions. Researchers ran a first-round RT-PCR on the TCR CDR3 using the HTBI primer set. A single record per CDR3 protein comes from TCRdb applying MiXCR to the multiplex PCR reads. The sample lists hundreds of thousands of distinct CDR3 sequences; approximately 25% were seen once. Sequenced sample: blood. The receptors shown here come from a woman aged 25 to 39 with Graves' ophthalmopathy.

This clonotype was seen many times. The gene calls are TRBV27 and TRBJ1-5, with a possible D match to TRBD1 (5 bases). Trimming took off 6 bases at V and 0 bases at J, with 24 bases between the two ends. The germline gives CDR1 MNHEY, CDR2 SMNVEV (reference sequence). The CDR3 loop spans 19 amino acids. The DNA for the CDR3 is TGTGCCAGCAGGCTGAAACCGGGACGCCTAGCTCATAGCAATCAGCCCCAGCATTTT. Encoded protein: CASRLKPGRLAHSNQPQHF.

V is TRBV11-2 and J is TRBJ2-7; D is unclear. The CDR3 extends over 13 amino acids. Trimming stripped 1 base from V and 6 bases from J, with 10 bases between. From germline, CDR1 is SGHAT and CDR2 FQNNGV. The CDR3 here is CASSLVGSSEQYF. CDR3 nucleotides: TGTGCCAGCAGCTTAGTAGGATCCAGCGAGCAGTACTTC. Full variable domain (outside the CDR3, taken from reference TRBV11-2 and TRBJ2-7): EAGVAQSPRYKIIEKRQSVAFWCNPISGHATLYWYQQILGQGPKLLIQFQNNGVVDDSQLPKDRFSAERLKGVDSTLKIQPAKLEDSAVYLCASSLVGSSEQYFGPGTRLTVT.

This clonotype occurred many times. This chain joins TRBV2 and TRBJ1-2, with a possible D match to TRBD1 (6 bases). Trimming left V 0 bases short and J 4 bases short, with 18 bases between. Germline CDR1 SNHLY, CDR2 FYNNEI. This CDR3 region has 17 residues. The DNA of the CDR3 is TGTGCCAGCAGTGAAGCGGGGGACGCGGACAGAGTCTATGGCTACACCTTC. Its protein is CASSEAGDADRVYGYTF. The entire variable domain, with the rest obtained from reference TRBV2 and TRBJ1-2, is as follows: EPEVTQTPSHQVTQMGQEVILRCVPISNHLYFYWYRQILGQKVEFLVSFYNNEISEKSEIFDDQFSVERPDGSNFTLKIRSTKLEDSAMYFCASSEAGDADRVYGYTFGSGTRLTVV.

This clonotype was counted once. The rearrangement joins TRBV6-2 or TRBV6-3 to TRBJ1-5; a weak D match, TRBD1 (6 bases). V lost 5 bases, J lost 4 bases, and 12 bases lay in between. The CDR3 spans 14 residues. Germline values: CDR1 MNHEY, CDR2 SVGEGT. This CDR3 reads CASSRGGRNQPQHF. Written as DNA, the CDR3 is TGTGCCAGCAGTAGAGGGGGGAGGAATCAGCCCCAGCATTTT.

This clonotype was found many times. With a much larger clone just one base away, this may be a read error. CDR3 DNA: TGTGCCAGCAGCTTTGGACAGGGCTACGGGCAGTACTTC. Translated, it gives CASSFGQGYGQYF. V gene TRBV7-8 combines with J gene TRBJ2-7, with 8 bases aligning to TRBD1. Germline assignment: CDR1 SGHVS and CDR2 FQNEAQ. CDR3 length: 13 residues.

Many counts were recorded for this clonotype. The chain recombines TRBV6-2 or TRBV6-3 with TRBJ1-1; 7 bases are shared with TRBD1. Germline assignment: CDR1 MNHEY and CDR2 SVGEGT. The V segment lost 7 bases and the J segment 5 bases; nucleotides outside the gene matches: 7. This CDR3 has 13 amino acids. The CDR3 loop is CASTQSGGTEAFF. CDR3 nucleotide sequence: TGTGCCAGCACCCAATCAGGGGGGACTGAAGCTTTCTTT.

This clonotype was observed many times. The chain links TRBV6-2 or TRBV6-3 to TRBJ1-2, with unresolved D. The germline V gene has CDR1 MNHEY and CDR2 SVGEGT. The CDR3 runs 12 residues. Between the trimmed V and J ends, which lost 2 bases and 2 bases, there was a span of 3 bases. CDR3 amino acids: CASSYMNYGYTF. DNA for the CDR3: TGTGCCAGCAGTTACATGAACTATGGCTACACCTTC.

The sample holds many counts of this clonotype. CDR3 sequence (DNA): TGTGCCTGGAGTGTCCAGGGGGCCTACGAGCAGTACTTC. This encodes CAWSVQGAYEQYF. The V and J genes are TRBV30 and TRBJ2-7; 7 nucleotides align to TRBD1. J was trimmed by 2 bases and V by 0 bases; bases with no gene match: 1. Germline V gene data show CDR1 as GTSNPN and CDR2 as SVGIG (reference sequence). The CDR3 runs 13 residues.

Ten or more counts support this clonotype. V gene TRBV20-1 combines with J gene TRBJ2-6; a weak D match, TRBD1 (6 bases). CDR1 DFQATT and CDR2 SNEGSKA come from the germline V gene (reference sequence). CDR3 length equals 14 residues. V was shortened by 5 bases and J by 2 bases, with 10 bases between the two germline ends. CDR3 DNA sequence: TGCAGTGCTGACTCAGGGGCTGGGGCCAACGTCCTGACTTTC. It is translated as CSADSGAGANVLTF.

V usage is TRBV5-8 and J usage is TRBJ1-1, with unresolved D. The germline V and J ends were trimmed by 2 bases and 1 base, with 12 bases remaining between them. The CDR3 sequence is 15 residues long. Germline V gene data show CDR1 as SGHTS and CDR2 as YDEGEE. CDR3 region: CASSLDPLGNTEAFF. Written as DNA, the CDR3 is TGTGCCAGCAGCTTAGACCCATTAGGGAACACTGAAGCTTTCTTT. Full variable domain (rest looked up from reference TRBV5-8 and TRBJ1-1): EAGVTQSPTHLIKTRGQQATLRCSPISGHTSVYWYQQALGLGLQFLLWYDEGEERNRGNFPPRFSGRQFPNYSSELNVNALELEDSALYLCASSLDPLGNTEAFFGQGTRLTVV.

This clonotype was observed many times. The CDR3 spells CSASALRGTRAQYF. The CDR3 coding sequence is TGCAGTGCTAGCGCCCTGAGGGGGACACGGGCGCAGTACTTC. The gene calls are TRBV20-1 and TRBJ2-7, with D possibly being TRBD1 (6 bases). V was shortened by 3 bases and J by 9 bases, with 21 bases between the two germline ends. The CDR3 runs to 14 residues. Germline V lookup: CDR1 DFQATT, CDR2 SNEGSKA (reference sequence).

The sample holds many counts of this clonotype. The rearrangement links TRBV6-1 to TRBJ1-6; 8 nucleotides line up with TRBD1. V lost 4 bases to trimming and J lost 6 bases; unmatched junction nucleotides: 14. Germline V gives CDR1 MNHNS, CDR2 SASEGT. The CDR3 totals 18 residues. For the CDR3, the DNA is TGTGCCAGCAGTGCTTCCAGGGGGCGTCGGATCGGTAATTCACCCCTCCACTTT. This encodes CASSASRGRRIGNSPLHF.

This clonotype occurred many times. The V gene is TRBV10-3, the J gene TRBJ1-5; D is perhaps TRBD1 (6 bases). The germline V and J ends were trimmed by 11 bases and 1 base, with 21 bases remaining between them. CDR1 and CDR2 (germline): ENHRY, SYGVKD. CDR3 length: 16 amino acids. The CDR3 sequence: CAAQGGKNKSNQPQHF. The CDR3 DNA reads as TGTGCCGCCCAAGGGGGTAAAAACAAAAGCAATCAGCCCCAGCATTTT.

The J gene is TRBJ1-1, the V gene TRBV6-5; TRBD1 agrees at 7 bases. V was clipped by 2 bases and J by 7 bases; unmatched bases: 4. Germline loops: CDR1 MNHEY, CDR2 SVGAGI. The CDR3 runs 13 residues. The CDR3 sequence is CASSYRQGGEAFF. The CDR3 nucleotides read TGTGCCAGCAGTTACCGGCAGGGGGGTGAAGCTTTCTTT.

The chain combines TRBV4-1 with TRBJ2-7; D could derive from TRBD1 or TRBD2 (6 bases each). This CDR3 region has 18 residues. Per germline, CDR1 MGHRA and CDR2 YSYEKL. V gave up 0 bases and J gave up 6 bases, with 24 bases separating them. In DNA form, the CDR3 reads TGCGCCAGCAGCCAAGAAAGGTCGTCGCGGGACACGGGTCGCGAGCAGTACTTC. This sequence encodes CASSQERSSRDTGREQYF.

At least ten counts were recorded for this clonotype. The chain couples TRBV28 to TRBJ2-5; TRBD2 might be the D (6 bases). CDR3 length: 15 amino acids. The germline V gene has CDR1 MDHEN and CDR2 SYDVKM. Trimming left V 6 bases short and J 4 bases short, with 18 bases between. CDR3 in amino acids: CASSPGLPGGETQYF. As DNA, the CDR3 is TGTGCCAGCAGCCCGGGACTCCCCGGGGGAGAGACCCAGTACTTC.

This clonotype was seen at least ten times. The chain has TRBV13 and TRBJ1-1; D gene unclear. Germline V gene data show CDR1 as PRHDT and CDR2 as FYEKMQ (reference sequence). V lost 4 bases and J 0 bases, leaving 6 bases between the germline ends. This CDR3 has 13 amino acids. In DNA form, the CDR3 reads TGTGCCAGCAGCTATACTCTGAACACTGAAGCTTTCTTT. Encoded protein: CASSYTLNTEAFF.

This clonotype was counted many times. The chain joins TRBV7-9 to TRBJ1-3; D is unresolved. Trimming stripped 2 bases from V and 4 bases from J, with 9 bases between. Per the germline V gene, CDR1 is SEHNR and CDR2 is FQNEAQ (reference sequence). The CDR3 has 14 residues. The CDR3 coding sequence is TGTGCCAGCAGCTTATCCGGTATAGGAAACACCATATATTTT. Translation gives CASSLSGIGNTIYF.

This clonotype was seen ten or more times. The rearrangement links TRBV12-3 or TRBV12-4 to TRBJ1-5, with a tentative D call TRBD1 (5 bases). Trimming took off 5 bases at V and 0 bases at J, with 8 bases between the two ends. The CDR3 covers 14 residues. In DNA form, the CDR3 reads TGTGCCAGCAGTCGGGACCATAGCAATCAGCCCCAGCATTTT. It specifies CASSRDHSNQPQHF.

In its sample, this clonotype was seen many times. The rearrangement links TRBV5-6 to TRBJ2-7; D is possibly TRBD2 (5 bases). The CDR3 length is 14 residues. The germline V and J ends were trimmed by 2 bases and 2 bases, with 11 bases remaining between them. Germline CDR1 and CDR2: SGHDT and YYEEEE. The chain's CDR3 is CASSFDYLTYEQYF. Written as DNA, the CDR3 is TGTGCCAGCAGCTTCGACTACCTAACCTACGAGCAGTACTTC.

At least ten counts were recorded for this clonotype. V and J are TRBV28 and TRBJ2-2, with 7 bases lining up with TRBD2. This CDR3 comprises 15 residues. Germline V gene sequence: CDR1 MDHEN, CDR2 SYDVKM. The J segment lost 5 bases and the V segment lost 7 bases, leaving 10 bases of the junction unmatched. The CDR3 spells CASTDGRLETGELFF. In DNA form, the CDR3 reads TGTGCCAGCACCGACGGGAGGCTTGAAACCGGGGAGCTGTTTTTT.

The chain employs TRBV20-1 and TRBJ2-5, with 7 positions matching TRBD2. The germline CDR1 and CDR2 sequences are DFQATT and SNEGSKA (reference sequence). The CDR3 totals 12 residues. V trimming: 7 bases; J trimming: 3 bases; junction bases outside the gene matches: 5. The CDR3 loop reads CSGIAGEETQYF. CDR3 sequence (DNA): TGCAGTGGGATTGCGGGAGAAGAGACCCAGTACTTC.

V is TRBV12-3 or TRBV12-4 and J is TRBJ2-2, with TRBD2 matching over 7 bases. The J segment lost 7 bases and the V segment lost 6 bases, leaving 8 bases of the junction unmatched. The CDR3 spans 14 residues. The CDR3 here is CASSRAREGGELFF. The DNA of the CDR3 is TGTGCCAGCAGCCGAGCTAGGGAGGGCGGGGAGCTGTTTTTT.